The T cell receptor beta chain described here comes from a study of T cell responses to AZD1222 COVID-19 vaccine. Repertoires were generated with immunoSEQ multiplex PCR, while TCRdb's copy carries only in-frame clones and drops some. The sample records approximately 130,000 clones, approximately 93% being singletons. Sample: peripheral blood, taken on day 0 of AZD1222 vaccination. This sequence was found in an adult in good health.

The DNA of the CDR3 is TGCGCCAGCAGCTTGGGACAGGGGGCAGATACGCAGTATTTT. It specifies CASSLGQGADTQYF. V and J are TRBV5-1 and TRBJ2-3, with 9 bases aligning to TRBD1. The CDR3 is 14 amino acids. CDR1 is SGHRS and CDR2 is YFSETQ in the germline V gene. The ends lost 0 bases at V and 4 bases at J; junction bases unmatched: 0.